A single sample gave rise to the 29 T cell receptor beta chains below, sequenced in a study of cytomegalovirus exposure and HLA in healthy donors. The table came from immunoSEQ multiplex PCR; TCRdb's copy has only in-frame clones and leaves some out. The data contain 200,000 to 300,000 clones, about 90% of them seen just once; the ten biggest clones take up 1% to 1.5%. The sequenced material came from PBMCs. These receptors were taken from a woman aged 25 to 39 in good health and CMV-seropositive.

CDR3 DNA sequence: TGTGCCAGCAGCCAACAGGGGGGAGAAAACATTCAGTACTTC. As protein: CASSQQGGENIQYF. The chain uses TRBV11-1 and TRBJ2-4; 8 bases line up with TRBD1. J gave up 5 bases and V 5 bases, and 5 bases lay outside the gene matches. Germline-derived CDR1 and CDR2 are SGHAT and FQDESV (reference sequence). The CDR3 totals 14 residues.

Concerning this clone itself: Other DNA sequences in this sample translate to the same CDR3. The genes are TRBV5-1 and TRBJ1-2; D is ambiguous. This CDR3 is built from 13 residues. Trimming took 0 bases from V and 4 from J, leaving 7 bases between them. The germline V gene has CDR1 SGHRS and CDR2 YFSETQ. The CDR3 coding sequence is TGCGCCAGCAGCTTGGAGGGAGGCTATGGCTACACCTTC. Translating it yields CASSLEGGYGYTF.

The gene calls are TRBV7-9 and TRBJ1-2, with D uncertain. CDR1 and CDR2 (germline): SEHNR, FQNEAQ (reference sequence). The CDR3 is 15 amino acids. V lost 2 bases, J lost 6 bases, and 16 bases lay in between. CDR3 residues: CASSLRPGSSDGYTF. DNA of the CDR3: TGTGCCAGCAGCTTAAGGCCGGGAAGTAGTGATGGCTACACCTTC.

The chain couples TRBV14 to TRBJ2-7, with 10 bases matching TRBD2. V lost 0 bases, J lost 2 bases, and 10 bases stayed unmatched. Germline CDR1 reads SGHDN; CDR2 reads FVKESK. This CDR3 has 18 amino acids. CDR3 protein: CASSQDALAGLPAYEQYF. The CDR3 DNA is TGTGCCAGCAGCCAAGATGCACTAGCGGGATTACCCGCCTACGAGCAGTACTTC.

The J gene is TRBJ1-2, the V gene TRBV27; possibly TRBD1 for D (5 bases). Trimming shortened V by 5 bases and J by 4 bases, and 14 bases separated the two germline ends. The CDR3 is 14 residues long. The germline CDR1 and CDR2 sequences are MNHEY and SMNVEV (reference sequence). Here the CDR3 reads CASSPKDRFYGYTF. The CDR3 nucleotides are TGTGCCAGCAGTCCCAAAGACAGATTCTATGGCTACACCTTC.

V and J are TRBV9 and TRBJ2-1; D not certain. The V gene lost 4 bases and the J gene lost 3 bases, with 14 bases spanning the gap. The germline CDR1 and CDR2 sequences are SGDLS and YYNGEE. The CDR3 is 15 residues long. The CDR3, as DNA: TGTGCCAGCAGCTCAGGTAAGCCCATCTACAATGAGCAGTTCTTC. Amino acids: CASSSGKPIYNEQFF.

The V and J genes are TRBV4-1 and TRBJ2-7, with a tentative D call TRBD1 (6 bases). Germline V gene sequence: CDR1 MGHRA, CDR2 YSYEKL. The CDR3 length is 14 residues. The V and J ends lost 1 base and 5 bases respectively, with 12 bases between them. The CDR3 reads CASSQVPQGDEQYF. CDR3 bases: TGCGCCAGCAGCCAAGTCCCACAGGGAGACGAGCAGTACTTC.

V usage is TRBV6-1 and J usage is TRBJ2-7, with TRBD2 matching over 11 bases. This CDR3 comprises 15 residues. Germline V gives CDR1 MNHNS, CDR2 SASEGT. V was pared by 6 bases and J by 7 bases, with 11 bases of the junction left unmatched. CDR3 residues: CASSLLLAGAREQYF. CDR3 DNA sequence: TGTGCCAGCAGCTTACTACTAGCGGGAGCGAGAGAGCAGTACTTC.

This chain joins TRBV27 and TRBJ1-2, with 8 bases fitting TRBD1. This CDR3 is 14 amino acids long. In germline, CDR1 is MNHEY, CDR2 SMNVEV (reference sequence). The J segment lost 2 bases and the V segment lost 8 bases, leaving 7 bases of the junction unmatched. CDR3 nucleotide sequence: TGTGCCAGCCGGCGCCGACAGGGGAACTATGGCTACACCTTC. Protein product: CASRRRQGNYGYTF.

This chain connects TRBV7-9 to TRBJ1-1, with 7 bases matching TRBD1. CDR3 length: 15 residues. The germline V gene encodes CDR1 SEHNR and CDR2 FQNEAQ (reference sequence). V trimming: 5 bases; J trimming: 10 bases; junction bases outside the gene matches: 16. The CDR3 loop reads CASSPATGMFIGAFF. The CDR3 DNA reads TGTGCCAGCAGCCCCGCGACAGGGATGTTTATAGGAGCTTTCTTT.

CDR3 in amino acids: CSTWTSGRQYF. The CDR3 DNA is TGCAGCACCTGGACTAGCGGTCGGCAGTACTTC. The chain recombines TRBV29-1 with TRBJ2-7; 10 positions match TRBD2. The CDR3 runs 11 residues. The germline V gene encodes CDR1 SQVTM and CDR2 ANQGSEA. The trim removed 8 bases at V and 9 bases at J, leaving 7 bases unmatched.

This chain uses TRBV7-3 with TRBJ1-1; 8 bases line up with TRBD1. This CDR3 region has 14 residues. V gave up 5 bases and J gave up 3 bases; unmatched junction bases: 5. Germline lookup yields CDR1 SGHTA and CDR2 FQGTGA. CDR3 amino acids: CASSRQGRDTEAFF. The CDR3, as DNA: TGTGCCAGCAGCCGACAGGGGCGAGACACTGAAGCTTTCTTT.

The gene calls are TRBV2 and TRBJ2-1; D remains ambiguous. The V end was cut by 2 bases, the J end by 7 bases, with 15 bases between. The CDR3 is 15 residues long. Germline loops: CDR1 SNHLY, CDR2 FYNNEI. The CDR3 DNA follows: TGTGCCAGCAGTGAAATCGTGAGTCGCGGAAATGAGCAGTTCTTC. This sequence encodes CASSEIVSRGNEQFF.

The chain couples TRBV19 to TRBJ1-2; 10 positions match TRBD1. The CDR3 runs 16 residues. Unmatched junction bases numbered 7, after V lost 2 bases and J lost 4 bases. Germline CDR1 reads LNHDA; CDR2 reads SQIVND (reference sequence). CDR3 sequence (DNA): TGTGCCAGTAGTATACGTGGGGACAGGGGAGGCTATGGCTACACCTTC. This translates into CASSIRGDRGGYGYTF.

The chain carries TRBV7-9 and TRBJ2-7; possibly TRBD2 for D (5 bases). The CDR3 spans 14 residues. The V and J ends lost 5 bases and 3 bases respectively, with 14 bases between them. Germline values: CDR1 SEHNR, CDR2 FQNEAQ (reference sequence). CDR3 coding DNA: TGTGCCAGCAGCCGGAGCGGTAGCATCTACGAGCAGTACTTC. It is translated as CASSRSGSIYEQYF.

This clone came up once. The chain joins TRBV6-4 to TRBJ1-2; 7 bases are shared with TRBD1. The trim removed 4 bases at V and 8 bases at J, leaving 7 bases unmatched. The CDR3 sequence is 13 residues long. Germline V gives CDR1 MRHNA, CDR2 SNTAGT. The CDR3 coding sequence is TGTGCCAGCAGTGCCACAGGGGTGGGAGGCTACACCTTC. It yields the protein CASSATGVGGYTF.

This clone was recorded a few times. J is TRBJ2-3 and V is TRBV28; 10 positions match TRBD2. Trimming cost V 7 bases and J 6 bases; bases outside gene matches: 10. CDR1 is MDHEN and CDR2 is SYDVKM in the germline V gene. The CDR3 consists of 15 residues. CDR3 nucleotides: TGTGCCAGCACAAATGTGCTAGCGGGAGTGGATACGCAGTATTTT. Its protein is CASTNVLAGVDTQYF. Complete variable domain (other parts from reference TRBV28 and TRBJ2-3): DVKVTQSSRYLVKRTGEKVFLECVQDMDHENMFWYRQDPGLGLRLIYFSYDVKMKEKGDIPEGYSVSREKKERFSLILESASTNQTSMYLCASTNVLAGVDTQYFGPGTRLTVL.

This chain connects TRBV4-1 to TRBJ2-1, with TRBD2 matching 9 bases. The V segment lost 1 base and the J segment 8 bases; nucleotides outside the gene matches: 9. The germline CDR1 and CDR2 sequences are MGHRA and YSYEKL. The CDR3 sequence is 16 residues long. The CDR3 protein is CASSQGLAGLWYEQFF. The DNA for the CDR3 is TGCGCCAGCAGCCAAGGGCTAGCGGGATTGTGGTATGAGCAGTTCTTC.

The V gene is TRBV30, the J gene TRBJ2-3; D is uncertain. The CDR3 runs to 12 residues. The V gene's germline CDR1 is GTSNPN and CDR2 SVGIG (reference sequence). The V and J ends lost 2 bases and 2 bases respectively, with 5 bases between them. The CDR3: CAWSPYTDTQYF. The DNA of the CDR3 is TGTGCCTGGAGTCCCTACACAGATACGCAGTATTTT. Combining the CDR3 with reference TRBV30 and TRBJ2-3 gives the whole variable domain SQTIHQWPATLVQPVGSPLSLECTVEGTSNPNLYWYRQAAGRGLQLLFYSVGIGQISSEVPQNLSASRPQDRQFILSSKKLLLSDSGFYLCAWSPYTDTQYFGPGTRLTVL.

V is TRBV7-8 and J is TRBJ2-1, with D maybe TRBD2 (5 bases). Trimming stripped 6 bases from V and 9 bases from J, with 12 bases between. This CDR3 has 12 amino acids. Germline assignment: CDR1 SGHVS and CDR2 FQNEAQ. CDR3: CASSLLVGEQFF. DNA of the CDR3: TGTGCCAGCAGTTTACTAGTGGGTGAGCAGTTCTTC.

This rearrangement joins TRBV5-1 to TRBJ2-3; TRBD2 matches 11 bases. The V and J ends lost 3 bases and 0 bases, in that order; junction bases with no gene match: 3. Per germline, CDR1 SGHRS and CDR2 YFSETQ. The CDR3 covers 16 residues. CDR3 sequence reads: CASSSRTSGSTDTQYF. The CDR3 coding sequence is TGCGCCAGCAGCTCGCGGACTAGCGGGAGCACAGATACGCAGTATTTT.

The V call is TRBV5-1, the J call TRBJ2-2; 14 bases are a match to TRBD2. J gave up 0 bases and V 4 bases, and 2 bases lay outside the gene matches. The germline V gene encodes CDR1 SGHRS and CDR2 YFSETQ. The CDR3 has 17 amino acids. The CDR3 coding sequence is TGCGCCAGCAGCCGGGGACTAGCGGGGGCGAACACCGGGGAGCTGTTTTTT. This encodes CASSRGLAGANTGELFF.

The chain links TRBV6-5 to TRBJ2-1, with unresolved D. V was shortened by 6 bases and J by 5 bases, with 5 bases between the two germline ends. CDR1 is MNHEY, CDR2 SVGAGI, per germline. The CDR3 has 11 amino acids. The CDR3 DNA sequence: TGTGCCAGCAGCCGAGACAATGAGCAGTTCTTC. It translates to CASSRDNEQFF.

The chain uses TRBV10-3 and TRBJ2-5, with 15 positions matching TRBD2. Per germline, CDR1 ENHRY and CDR2 SYGVKD. Trimming removed 6 bases from V and 1 base from J; junction bases left unmatched: 6. The CDR3 runs to 17 residues. CDR3 residues: CAISRGLAGGIQETQYF. The CDR3 DNA sequence: TGTGCCATCAGCCGGGGACTAGCGGGAGGAATCCAAGAGACCCAGTACTTC.

This clone was seen once. The gene calls are TRBV9 and TRBJ2-3; the D gene is possibly TRBD2 (5 bases). The CDR3 contains 14 residues. CDR1 and CDR2 (germline): SGDLS, YYNGEE. Trimming left V 5 bases short and J 7 bases short, with 17 bases between. CDR3 DNA: TGTGCCAGCAGGCCCTGGGAGATACGACATACGCAGTATTTT. The encoded protein is CASRPWEIRHTQYF.

The chain joins TRBV27 to TRBJ2-7, with 8 bases fitting TRBD2. Germline CDR1 reads MNHEY; CDR2 reads SMNVEV (reference sequence). V trimming: 7 bases; J trimming: 0 bases; junction bases outside the gene matches: 5. The CDR3 covers 14 residues. For the CDR3, the DNA is TGTGCCAGCAACTTAGCGGGGAGCTCCTACGAGCAGTACTTC. As protein: CASNLAGSSYEQYF.

In DNA, the CDR3 is TGCGCCAGCAGCTTGGCCGGGACTAGCGCTAGCACAGATACGCAGTATTTT. Its translation: CASSLAGTSASTDTQYF. The chain couples TRBV5-1 to TRBJ2-3; 10 positions match TRBD2. Germline CDR1 SGHRS, CDR2 YFSETQ. This CDR3 spans 17 amino acids. J gave up 0 bases and V 0 bases, and 4 bases lay outside the gene matches.

The gene calls are TRBV28 and TRBJ2-5; D may be TRBD1 (5 bases). The V gene lost 7 bases and the J gene lost 4 bases, with 19 bases spanning the gap. Looked up from germline, CDR1 is MDHEN and CDR2 is SYDVKM. CDR3 length: 15 amino acids. The CDR3 loop is CASMSELQGVETQYF. CDR3 coding DNA: TGTGCCAGCATGTCTGAACTCCAGGGCGTAGAGACCCAGTACTTC. Based on the CDR3 plus reference TRBV28 and TRBJ2-5, the full variable domain is DVKVTQSSRYLVKRTGEKVFLECVQDMDHENMFWYRQDPGLGLRLIYFSYDVKMKEKGDIPEGYSVSREKKERFSLILESASTNQTSMYLCASMSELQGVETQYFGPGTRLLVL.

This chain links TRBV21-1 with TRBJ2-6; the D call of TRBD2 is as the table states it, not checked on the DNA. TRBV21-1 is a recognized pseudogene. The CDR3 has 17 residues. CDR3 loop: CASSKEPGRPGANVLTF. The CDR3, as DNA: TGTGCCAGCAGCAAAGAACCCGGGAGACCTGGGGCCAACGTCCTGACTTTC.